Presented here are 27 T cell receptor beta chains from one specimen sequenced in a study of blood T cell repertoires in COVID-19. Clones were read by immunoSEQ multiplex PCR, and TCRdb kept only the in-frame ones, dropping some. The top ten clones hold approximately 1.2% of a sample with 100,000 to 140,000 clones, 75% to 95% of them seen once. The sample comprised peripheral blood. All receptors come from a woman aged 25 to 39 with acute or convalescent COVID-19.

This clone showed up just once. J is TRBJ2-5 and V is TRBV18; D perhaps matches TRBD2 (5 bases). V shed 3 bases and J shed 3 bases, with 8 bases lying between them. The germline V gene has CDR1 KGHSH and CDR2 LQKENI. This CDR3 region has 13 residues. This CDR3 is CASSPFGKETQYF. The CDR3 region has the DNA TGTGCCAGCTCACCGTTCGGGAAAGAGACCCAGTACTTC.

This rearrangement joins TRBV9 to TRBJ1-3; TRBD1 matches at 7 bases. With 0 bases clipped from V and 4 bases from J, the junction kept 4 bases outside the gene matches. There are 15 residues in the CDR3. CDR1 and CDR2 from the germline V gene are SGDLS and YYNGEE. CDR3 sequence: CASSVGGTDGNTIYF. DNA for the CDR3: TGTGCCAGCAGCGTAGGGGGGACAGACGGAAACACCATATATTTT.

The gene calls are TRBV30 and TRBJ1-2; no reliable D call. V was cut by 5 bases and J by 3 bases, with 10 bases left in between. The CDR3 contains 12 residues. Germline V gene data show CDR1 as GTSNPN and CDR2 as SVGIG (reference sequence). This CDR3 reads CAWARTYYGYTF. CDR3 in DNA: TGTGCCTGGGCCCGGACTTACTATGGCTACACCTTC.

This clone appeared a few times. This chain uses TRBV6-5 with TRBJ1-4; unclear D gene. V was pared by 6 bases and J by 4 bases, with 12 bases between. The CDR3 has 14 residues. Germline-derived CDR1 and CDR2 are MNHEY and SVGAGI. CDR3 nucleotide sequence: TGTGCCAGCAGCGACCGGACTTTTAATGAAAAACTGTTTTTT. The encoded protein is CASSDRTFNEKLFF.

The chain is built from TRBV18 and TRBJ2-7; 8 positions agree with TRBD1. The CDR3 loop spans 14 amino acids. The V and J ends lost 5 bases and 3 bases, in that order; junction bases with no gene match: 6. Germline-derived CDR1 and CDR2 are KGHSH and LQKENI. CDR3 nucleotides: TGTGCCAGCTCAGTACAGGGGGGAGACTACGAGCAGTACTTC. Amino acid sequence: CASSVQGGDYEQYF.

CDR3 residues: CASSPDPGAEAFF. CDR3 sequence (DNA): TGTGCCAGCAGCCCCGACCCAGGGGCGGAAGCTTTCTTT. V and J are TRBV6-6 and TRBJ1-1; TRBD1 is a possible D gene (6 bases). The CDR3 is 13 amino acids. The ends were cut back, 6 bases at V and 8 bases at J, with 16 bases in the middle. From germline, CDR1 is MNHNY and CDR2 SVGAGI (reference sequence).

The sample holds one count of this clone. This chain uses TRBV4-3 with TRBJ2-3; TRBD2 agrees at 7 bases. J was trimmed by 3 bases and V by 5 bases; bases with no gene match: 2. Germline V gene data show CDR1 as LGHNA and CDR2 as YSLEER. This CDR3 spans 13 amino acids. CDR3 region: CASSKAGTDTQYF. The CDR3 nucleotides read TGCGCCAGCAGCAAAGCGGGGACAGATACGCAGTATTTT.

This sequence joins TRBV2 and TRBJ1-5; weak D call: TRBD1 (5 bases). Germline-derived CDR1 and CDR2 are SNHLY and FYNNEI. There are 14 residues in the CDR3. V was pared by 6 bases and J by 7 bases, with 16 bases between. CDR3 region: CASSALTGGQPQHF. The CDR3 nucleotides read TGTGCCAGCAGCGCGCTTACCGGGGGGCAGCCCCAGCATTTT. The full variable domain, completed using reference TRBV2 and TRBJ1-5, is EPEVTQTPSHQVTQMGQEVILRCVPISNHLYFYWYRQILGQKVEFLVSFYNNEISEKSEIFDDQFSVERPDGSNFTLKIRSTKLEDSAMYFCASSALTGGQPQHFGDGTRLSIL.

The chain employs TRBV6-5 and TRBJ1-3; D unresolved. The CDR3 is 13 residues long. V lost 7 bases and J 1 base, leaving 8 bases between the germline ends. The germline V gene encodes CDR1 MNHEY and CDR2 SVGAGI. The CDR3 protein is CASNDMSGNTIYF. CDR3 nucleotide sequence: TGTGCCAGCAACGACATGTCTGGAAACACCATATATTTT.

The genes are TRBV19 and TRBJ2-1; the match to TRBD2 covers 7 bases. The germline V gene encodes CDR1 LNHDA and CDR2 SQIVND (reference sequence). The junction had 14 bases not matched to a gene; V was cut back by 3 bases and J by 6 bases. CDR3 length: 17 amino acids. CDR3 coding DNA: TGTGCCAGTAGTATTTCTCTAGGCGGGAGATATTCCAATGAGCAGTTCTTC. It translates to CASSISLGGRYSNEQFF.

V gene TRBV7-8 combines with J gene TRBJ2-1; the D gene is possibly TRBD2 (5 bases). The length of the CDR3 is 15 residues. Germline V gene data show CDR1 as SGHVS and CDR2 as FQNEAQ. V was pared by 2 bases and J by 2 bases, with 10 bases between. CDR3 amino acids: CASSLWGDPYNEQFF. In DNA, the CDR3 is TGTGCCAGCAGCTTATGGGGAGACCCCTACAATGAGCAGTTCTTC.

This clone showed up just once. The CDR3 spells CASSVPGSPYEQYF. CDR3 nucleotide sequence: TGTGCCAGCTCAGTTCCAGGGTCCCCCTACGAGCAGTACTTC. V usage is TRBV18 and J usage is TRBJ2-7; perhaps TRBD1 as D (5 bases). CDR3 size: 14 residues. Trimming took 5 bases from V and 2 from J, leaving 13 bases between them. Germline lookup yields CDR1 KGHSH and CDR2 LQKENI.

This sequence joins TRBV28 and TRBJ1-1; D might be TRBD1 (6 bases). V lost 4 bases and J 1 base, leaving 13 bases between the germline ends. Germline CDR1 MDHEN, CDR2 SYDVKM. The CDR3 has 15 amino acids. The CDR3 reads CASSSYSRGNTEAFF. The CDR3 nucleotides read TGTGCCAGCAGTTCGTACTCCAGGGGGAACACTGAAGCTTTCTTT.

The chain joins TRBV27 to TRBJ1-4; D is unresolved. Trimming stripped 1 base from V and 12 bases from J, with 15 bases between. The germline gives CDR1 MNHEY, CDR2 SMNVEV (reference sequence). The CDR3 has 14 residues. CDR3 bases: TGTGCCAGCAGTTTATTGGGCAGTTCGAGGGAACTGTTTTTT. Residues: CASSLLGSSRELFF.

This clone was observed a few times. Here the CDR3 DNA reads TGTGCCAGTAGTATGGGCTTAGAACTGTTTTTT. The encoded protein is CASSMGLELFF. The chain carries TRBV19 and TRBJ1-4, with D unresolved. The V end was cut by 3 bases, the J end by 12 bases, with 8 bases between. This CDR3 spans 11 amino acids. The germline gives CDR1 LNHDA, CDR2 SQIVND (reference sequence).

CDR3 sequence (DNA): TGTGCCAGCAGCCCCTCAACAGGGTCCAACGTCCTGACTTTC. Translated, it gives CASSPSTGSNVLTF. The V gene is TRBV11-2, the J gene TRBJ2-6; maybe TRBD1 (6 bases). V was pared by 5 bases and J by 8 bases, with 13 bases between. The CDR3 runs 14 residues. CDR1 is SGHAT, CDR2 FQNNGV, per germline.

The V gene is TRBV10-1, the J gene TRBJ2-7, with TRBD1 identical over 7 bases. The CDR3 has 13 residues. Germline CDR1 WNHNN, CDR2 SYGVQD (reference sequence). The J segment lost 2 bases and the V segment lost 7 bases, leaving 5 bases of the junction unmatched. The CDR3 loop is CASIVGQTYEQYF. The DNA of the CDR3 is TGCGCCAGCATTGTGGGACAGACCTACGAGCAGTACTTC.

This clone showed up just once. This sequence joins TRBV15 and TRBJ2-2; 7 bases line up with TRBD2. The junction had 19 bases not matched to a gene; V was cut back by 0 bases and J by 0 bases. Germline V gives CDR1 LNHNV, CDR2 YYDKDF (reference sequence). There are 22 residues in the CDR3. The CDR3 reads CATSREDLVVALAVANTGELFF. The CDR3 DNA sequence: TGTGCCACCAGCAGAGAAGACCTGGTAGTTGCCCTAGCGGTCGCGAACACCGGGGAGCTGTTTTTT.

This clone was seen a few times. This chain links TRBV2 with TRBJ2-2; 11 bases agree with TRBD2. V was clipped by 8 bases and J by 3 bases; unmatched bases: 2. Germline V lookup: CDR1 SNHLY, CDR2 FYNNEI. This CDR3 is 14 amino acids long. The CDR3 loop reads CASLAGGYTGELFF. CDR3 nucleotide sequence: TGTGCCAGCCTAGCGGGGGGCTACACCGGGGAGCTGTTTTTT. The full variable domain, its missing parts supplied by reference TRBV2 and TRBJ2-2, is EPEVTQTPSHQVTQMGQEVILRCVPISNHLYFYWYRQILGQKVEFLVSFYNNEISEKSEIFDDQFSVERPDGSNFTLKIRSTKLEDSAMYFCASLAGGYTGELFFGEGSRLTVL.

The chain combines TRBV7-2 with TRBJ2-7, with 9 nucleotides matching TRBD2. Germline CDR1 and CDR2: SGHTA and FQGNSA. With 5 bases clipped from V and 1 base from J, the junction kept 9 bases outside the gene matches. This CDR3 contains 16 residues. The CDR3 DNA reads TGTGCCAGCAGCGGACGGACTAGCGCTACGTCCTACGAGCAGTACTTC. Amino acid sequence: CASSGRTSATSYEQYF.

V gene TRBV12-3 or TRBV12-4 combines with J gene TRBJ1-2, with no clear D. V was trimmed by 8 bases and J by 5 bases, leaving 12 bases between them. The CDR3 has 12 residues. The CDR3 sequence is CASGGFSYGYTF. Written as DNA, the CDR3 is TGTGCCAGCGGCGGTTTCTCTTATGGCTACACCTTC.

The chain employs TRBV5-1 and TRBJ2-2, with TRBD1 matching over 7 bases. CDR3 length equals 13 residues. J was trimmed by 6 bases and V by 4 bases; bases with no gene match: 3. Looked up from germline, CDR1 is SGHRS and CDR2 is YFSETQ. CDR3 protein: CASSEGTAGELFF. In DNA form, the CDR3 reads TGCGCCAGCAGCGAAGGGACAGCCGGGGAGCTGTTTTTT.

V is TRBV15 and J is TRBJ1-3; D gene ambiguous. CDR3 length: 18 residues. Germline values: CDR1 LNHNV, CDR2 YYDKDF (reference sequence). The V gene lost 0 bases and the J gene lost 0 bases, with 15 bases spanning the gap. Written as DNA, the CDR3 is TGTGCCACCAGCAGAGATCTCGGTTCGGGGAGCTCTGGAAACACCATATATTTT. Translated: CATSRDLGSGSSGNTIYF.

The V and J genes are TRBV18 and TRBJ1-2; 9 bases are a match to TRBD1. Per the germline V gene, CDR1 is KGHSH and CDR2 is LQKENI. Losses at the gene ends were 1 base for V and 5 bases for J; bases not matched to a gene: 11. The CDR3 contains 17 residues. CDR3 nucleotides: TGTGCCAGCTCACCACGGGCACAGGGGGCTGGGCTGTATGGCTACACCTTC. It yields the protein CASSPRAQGAGLYGYTF.

The chain has TRBV6-2 or TRBV6-3 and TRBJ1-2; D not resolved. The V end was cut by 4 bases, the J end by 8 bases, with 17 bases between. CDR3 length equals 14 residues. Germline values: CDR1 MNHEY, CDR2 SVGEGT. The CDR3 spells CASSSRREGVGYTF. The CDR3 nucleotides read TGTGCCAGCAGTTCGCGGCGGGAGGGTGTCGGCTACACCTTC.

This sequence joins TRBV19 and TRBJ1-2, with D possibly being TRBD1 (6 bases). Trimming removed 3 bases at V and 2 bases at J, with 13 bases between. Germline CDR1 is LNHDA and CDR2 is SQIVND (reference sequence). CDR3 length: 15 amino acids. CDR3 sequence: CASSIRTALNYGYTF. The CDR3 DNA is TGTGCCAGTAGTATTCGGACAGCATTAAACTATGGCTACACCTTC.

The chain links TRBV5-4 to TRBJ1-6; perhaps TRBD1 as D (5 bases). The V end lost 4 bases, the J end lost 9 bases, and 11 bases lay between the germline ends. CDR3 length equals 13 residues. Per germline, CDR1 SGHNT and CDR2 YYREEE (reference sequence). The CDR3 DNA reads TGTGCCAGCAGCCAATTCGGGGGTTCACCCCTCCACTTT. This translates into CASSQFGGSPLHF.